This T cell receptor (beta chain) was observed in a study of T cell responses to AZD1222 COVID-19 vaccine. General study results and limits: The sample set comprised mostly white British donors with more females, and clonal diversity was possibly underestimated. Only a handful of people who got AZD1222 tested seropositive at baseline. Reportedly, nearly half the spike-specific TCRs target unmutated variant regions.

This clone was observed a handful of times. Its antigen is undetermined. Trimming removed 1 base from V and 7 bases from J, with 13 bases in between. This CDR3 is built from 14 residues. Germline CDR1 and CDR2: SGHTA and FQGNSA. Timing groups of about 4 and about 12 weeks for second doses were pooled. Only in-frame clones appear in the TCRdb table, and some are missing; sequencing was by immunoSEQ multiplex PCR. The sample has about 140,000 clones; about 92% are singletons. The sample here was peripheral blood, taken 28 days after the second AZD1222 dose. The clonotype was recovered from an adult who received the AZD1222 COVID-19 vaccine. The J gene is TRBJ1-2, the V gene TRBV7-2; maybe TRBD1 (6 bases). The CDR3 bases are TGTGCCAGCAGCTTAGGGGGGGCCTCGGGTGGCTACACCTTC. Protein: CASSLGGASGGYTF.